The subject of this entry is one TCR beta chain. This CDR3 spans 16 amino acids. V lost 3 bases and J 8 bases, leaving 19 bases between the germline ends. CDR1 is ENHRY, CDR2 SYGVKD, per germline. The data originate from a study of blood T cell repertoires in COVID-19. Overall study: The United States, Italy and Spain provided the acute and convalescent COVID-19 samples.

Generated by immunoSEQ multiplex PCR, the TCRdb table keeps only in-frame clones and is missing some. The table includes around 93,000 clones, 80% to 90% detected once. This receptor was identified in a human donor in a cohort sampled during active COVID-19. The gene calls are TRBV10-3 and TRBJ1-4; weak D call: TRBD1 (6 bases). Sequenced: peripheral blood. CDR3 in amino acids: CAISDPGTSNGEKLFF. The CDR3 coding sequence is TGTGCCATCAGTGATCCCGGGACAAGCAACGGAGAAAAACTGTTTTTT.